Listed below are T cell receptor beta chains from one sample, sequenced in a study of blood T cell repertoires in COVID-19. The table came from immunoSEQ multiplex PCR; TCRdb's copy has only in-frame clones and leaves some out. Of approximately 100,000 clones detected, approximately 83% appear once; the ten largest clones hold approximately 3.6%. The sample consisted of peripheral blood. The receptors were sampled from an elderly woman with active or convalescent COVID-19. Each CDR3 is given with its conserved first and last residue. The order of the fields is V gene, CDR3 length, D gene, J gene, clone size, CDR3 DNA, CDR3 protein. The D gene is left open where the match is weak. The size entry is marked missing in some rows and otherwise reads once, few, many or a size class.

TRBV5-1,15,TRBD2,TRBJ2-3,-,TGCGCCAGCAGCTTAGCGGGAGGGCCGGAAGATACGCAGTATTTT,CASSLAGGPEDTQYF
TRBV29-1,13,TRBD1,TRBJ1-1,-,TGCAGCGTTCGACAGGGGGTGGACACTGAAGCTTTCTTT,CSVRQGVDTEAFF
TRBV28,15,-,TRBJ1-1,-,TGTGCCAGCAGTCAGCTGAACAGAGTGAACACTGAAGCTTTCTTT,CASSQLNRVNTEAFF
TRBV2,14,-,TRBJ1-2,-,TGTGCCAGCAGTGAAGTTATAGCTAACTATGGCTACACCTTC,CASSEVIANYGYTF
TRBV28,12,-,TRBJ1-2,-,TGTGCCAGCAAGCAGGGCGACTATGGCTACACCTTC,CASKQGDYGYTF
TRBV7-9,13,-,TRBJ1-1,-,TGTGCCAGCAGCCCAACAGCGGAGACTGAAGCTTTCTTT,CASSPTAETEAFF
TRBV2,12,-,TRBJ1-1,-,TGTGCCAGCAGTGAAGGGAGCACTGAAGCTTTCTTT,CASSEGSTEAFF
TRBV10-2,14,-,TRBJ1-4,-,TGCGCCAGCAGTGAGTCAGCTGGTGGTGAAAAACTGTTTTTT,CASSESAGGEKLFF
TRBV7-6,13,-,TRBJ1-2,-,TGTGCCAGCAGCATAACAGGGTATAGCGGCTACACCTTC,CASSITGYSGYTF
TRBV6-6,15,-,TRBJ1-2,-,TGTGCCAGCAGCAGTAGGAGGCTACTTAACTATGGCTACACCTTC,CASSSRRLLNYGYTF
TRBV28,19,TRBD1,TRBJ1-4,-,TGTGCCAGCAGTTTCCCTCCAGGGGGCCATCCCGCAACTAATGAAAAACTGTTTTTT,CASSFPPGGHPATNEKLFF
TRBV5-6,16,TRBD2,TRBJ2-2,-,TGTGCCAGCAGCTTCCCCGGGGGGGCGCGCACCGGGGAGCTGTTTTTT,CASSFPGGARTGELFF
TRBV19,14,TRBD1,TRBJ1-2,-,TGTGCCAGCCGTGACAGGGGACGTAACTATGGCTACACCTTC,CASRDRGRNYGYTF
TRBV24-1,15,-,TRBJ1-2,-,TGTGCCACCAGTGAACCGGGAGGAGGGCACTATGGCTACACCTTC,CATSEPGGGHYGYTF
TRBV2,14,TRBD1,TRBJ1-6,-,TGTGCCAACAACGAACAGGGGACAAATTCACCCCTCCACTTT,CANNEQGTNSPLHF
TRBV28,13,-,TRBJ1-2,-,TGTGCCAGCACCCAGGGGCGAGGCTATGGCTACACCTTC,CASTQGRGYGYTF
TRBV6-2/TRBV6-3,13,-,TRBJ1-2,-,TGTGCCAGCAGTTACGGGAGGAACTATGGCTACACCTTC,CASSYGRNYGYTF
TRBV19,15,TRBD1,TRBJ1-2,few,TGTGCCAGTAGTATAGCCGGGGACAGGGCCTATGGCTACACCTTC,CASSIAGDRAYGYTF
TRBV3-1/TRBV3-2,13,-,TRBJ2-7,many,TGTGCCAGCAGCCAGGACAGAGCCTACGAGCAGTACTTC,CASSQDRAYEQYF
TRBV15,17,-,TRBJ2-2,-,TGTGCCACCAGCAGAGATCGTCACAGGAGTGGAGCCGGGGAGCTGTTTTTT,CATSRDRHRSGAGELFF
TRBV28,19,TRBD2,TRBJ2-3,-,TGTGCCAGCAGCCGCGGGACTAGCGGGAGGGCCGGAGCAACAGATACGCAGTATTTT,CASSRGTSGRAGATDTQYF
TRBV28,13,-,TRBJ1-2,-,TGTGCCAGCAGTTTCAAGCGGACCGTGGGCTACACCTTC,CASSFKRTVGYTF
TRBV6-1,14,TRBD1,TRBJ1-2,once,TGTGCCAGCAGTGAGACGACAGGGAGCTATGGCTACACCTTC,CASSETTGSYGYTF
TRBV3-1/TRBV3-2,16,-,TRBJ1-2,-,TGTGCCAGCAGCCGATCCTACAGGGAACTCAACTATGGCTACACCTTC,CASSRSYRELNYGYTF
TRBV7-2,14,TRBD1,TRBJ2-1,-,TGTGCCAGCAGCGCGCGGCAGGGGGCCTATGAGCAGTTCTTC,CASSARQGAYEQFF
TRBV6-5,13,-,TRBJ1-2,-,TGTGCCAGCATTTCGCAGGCGGGCTATGGCTACACCTTC,CASISQAGYGYTF
TRBV18,14,TRBD1,TRBJ2-7,-,TGTGCCAGCTCACCCGAGACAGGGCTCTACGAGCAGTACTTC,CASSPETGLYEQYF
TRBV27,15,-,TRBJ2-7,-,TGTGCCAGCAGTCTAACAGGGTTCTCGACCTACGAGCAGTACTTC,CASSLTGFSTYEQYF
TRBV28,14,-,TRBJ2-2,once,TGTGCCAGCAGTTCCGTTTATTTGACCGGGGAGCTGTTTTTT,CASSSVYLTGELFF
TRBV5-1,13,-,TRBJ1-1,-,TGCGCCAGCAGCTTTCAGGGATCTACTGAAGCTTTCTTT,CASSFQGSTEAFF
TRBV6-2/TRBV6-3,14,-,TRBJ1-4,-,TGTGCCAGCAGTTGGACAGCGACTAATGAAAAACTGTTTTTT,CASSWTATNEKLFF
TRBV6-1,15,TRBD1,TRBJ1-1,-,TGTGCCAGCAGTGAAAAAAGGACAGGGATCACTGAAGCTTTCTTT,CASSEKRTGITEAFF
TRBV11-3,15,-,TRBJ2-2,few,TGTGCCAGCAGCTTAGCCGGGTCGGGCACCGGGGAGCTGTTTTTT,CASSLAGSGTGELFF
TRBV24-1,13,-,TRBJ1-2,-,TGTGCCACCAGTGATGGACTGGCAAACGGCTACACCTTC,CATSDGLANGYTF
TRBV6-5,15,TRBD2,TRBJ2-5,-,TGTGCCAGCACCGAACGTTTAGCGGGGTTTGAGACCCAGTACTTC,CASTERLAGFETQYF
TRBV6-2/TRBV6-3,13,-,TRBJ2-5,-,TGTGCCAGCAGTTACTCTTCCGGAGAGACCCAGTACTTC,CASSYSSGETQYF
TRBV19,15,-,TRBJ1-5,-,TGTGCCAGTAGTATCGGAGGAAGTAGCAATCAGCCCCAGCATTTT,CASSIGGSSNQPQHF
TRBV6-1,14,-,TRBJ1-4,-,TGTGCCAGCAGTGATGGTAGGGAGGGTGAAAAACTGTTTTTT,CASSDGREGEKLFF
TRBV9,16,TRBD1,TRBJ2-2,once,TGTGCCAGCAGCGACCCGGGACAGGGGGACACCGGGGAGCTGTTTTTT,CASSDPGQGDTGELFF
TRBV28,12,-,TRBJ2-7,-,TGTGCCAGCTACGGTAATACCTACGAGCAGTACTTC,CASYGNTYEQYF
TRBV24-1,12,-,TRBJ1-1,once,TGTGCCACCAGAGACAGCCTAGGTGAAGCTTTCTTT,CATRDSLGEAFF
TRBV3-1/TRBV3-2,12,-,TRBJ2-7,-,TGTGCCAGCAGCCAAGCCGGGACAGAGCAGTACTTC,CASSQAGTEQYF
TRBV11-2,15,-,TRBJ1-1,once,TGTGCCAGCAGCTTAGAGCGGGGTCCAACCACTGAAGCTTTCTTT,CASSLERGPTTEAFF
TRBV24-1,16,TRBD1,TRBJ1-6,once,TGTGCCACCAGTGCGGGACAGGGAAGTAATAATTCACCCCTCCACTTT,CATSAGQGSNNSPLHF
TRBV6-6,17,TRBD2,TRBJ2-6,-,TGTGCCAGCAGTCCGGGGACTAGCATCTCTGGGGCCAACGTCCTGACTTTC,CASSPGTSISGANVLTF
TRBV6-5,15,-,TRBJ2-3,once,TGTGCCAGCAGTTACTCGGGCATTGGCACAGATACGCAGTATTTT,CASSYSGIGTDTQYF
TRBV6-2/TRBV6-3,14,-,TRBJ2-2,few,TGTGCCAGCAGTCTCCCGGGGAACACCGGGGAGCTGTTTTTT,CASSLPGNTGELFF
TRBV28,15,-,TRBJ1-1,-,TGTGCCAGCAGTCGTAGCGACGGGGGGTTTAGAATGGCTTTCTTT,CASSRSDGGFRMAFF
TRBV6-1,14,TRBD2,TRBJ2-7,-,TGTGCCAGCAGTGACCGGACTAGCGGCTACGAGCAGTACTTC,CASSDRTSGYEQYF
TRBV7-3,14,TRBD2,TRBJ2-7,-,TGTGCCAGCAGCCAAACTAGCGGAACCTACGAGCAGTACTTC,CASSQTSGTYEQYF
TRBV19,13,-,TRBJ1-2,-,TGTGCCAGTAGTCCCCCCTCCAACTATGGCTACACCTTC,CASSPPSNYGYTF
TRBV7-6,16,-,TRBJ1-3,-,TGTGCCAGCAGCTTAGCGTGGAGGGATACTGGAAACACCATATATTTT,CASSLAWRDTGNTIYF
TRBV5-4,14,-,TRBJ2-1,-,TGTGCCAGCAGCCCGCCAGGACTCGGCAATGAGCAGTTCTTC,CASSPPGLGNEQFF
TRBV6-5,14,TRBD1,TRBJ1-1,-,TGTGCCAGCAGTTCAGGGGGGTCGGACACTGAAGCTTTCTTT,CASSSGGSDTEAFF
TRBV5-4,15,-,TRBJ1-3,-,TGTGCCAGCAGCTCCTGGCAGGGTTATGAAAACACCATATATTTT,CASSSWQGYENTIYF
TRBV2,15,TRBD1,TRBJ1-6,-,TGTGCCAGCAGAACCCGGGACAGGGGGCTTGCACCCCTCCACTTT,CASRTRDRGLAPLHF